What follows is one T cell receptor beta chain and its context. This specimen comes from a study of beta chain features in type 1 diabetes. Study context: Regarding age, gender and cell yields, patients proved similar to healthy donors.

Reverse transcription of all isolated RNA meant that expressed TCRB transcripts were sequenced. Some clones are missing from TCRdb's copy, which holds only in-frame ones; the method was immunoSEQ multiplex PCR. The repertoire holds tens of thousands of clones, with 51% as singletons. Sequenced input: Tregs from blood. This TCR came from a woman aged 18-29 years in good health.

This CDR3 reads CASSLASGTSQEYF. CDR3 in DNA: TGTGCCAGCAGCTTAGCTTCCGGGACTAGCCAGGAGTACTTC. The V and J genes are TRBV7-2 and TRBJ2-7; 9 bases agree with TRBD2. Unmatched junction bases numbered 8, after V lost 0 bases and J lost 11 bases. The CDR3 has 14 residues. CDR1 and CDR2 from the germline V gene are SGHTA and FQGNSA.